The 32 T cell receptor beta chains below were found in one sample sequenced in a study of blood T cells in healthy people across ages. Combining a sample-barcoded 5' primer with a J-beta primer mix, a second PCR ran for roughly 7 to 12 cycles. TCRdb reprocessed the 5' RACE reads with MiXCR, giving one entry per CDR3 protein. The data hold 1.2 million to 1.5 million distinct CDR3 sequences, with approximately 59% observed a single time. Sequenced sample: blood. The receptors here all came from a man between 18 and 35 years old in good health.

The chain joins TRBV29-1 to TRBJ2-7; 9 bases match TRBD2. V trimming: 2 bases; J trimming: 5 bases; junction bases outside the gene matches: 7. This CDR3 has 14 residues. CDR1 is SQVTM and CDR2 is ANQGSEA in the germline V gene. The CDR3 DNA sequence: TGCAGCGTTGAAATCAGCGGGGGGCCCCACGAGCAGTACTTC. Protein: CSVEISGGPHEQYF.

The chain links TRBV30 to TRBJ2-7, with unresolved D. The V end lost 6 bases, the J end lost 6 bases, and 18 bases lay between the germline ends. The germline V gene has CDR1 GTSNPN and CDR2 SVGIG (reference sequence). The CDR3 contains 13 residues. The CDR3 here is CACPTNTQSEQYF. CDR3 DNA: TGTGCCTGTCCAACTAACACCCAAAGCGAGCAGTACTTC.

This clonotype has only a few counts. This chain joins TRBV4-1 and TRBJ1-2; the D is unclear. Germline V gene sequence: CDR1 MGHRA, CDR2 YSYEKL. The length of the CDR3 is 14 residues. V was trimmed by 4 bases and J by 8 bases, leaving 17 bases between them. CDR3 in DNA: TGCGCCAGCAGCCCAACCCAACCACATCTCGGCTACACCTTC. Translating it yields CASSPTQPHLGYTF.

J is TRBJ2-4 and V is TRBV6-4, with 7 bases lining up with TRBD2. The tail of the sequence fits TRBJ2-7 better, so the J call may be wrong. The CDR3 extends over 13 amino acids. From germline, CDR1 is MRHNA and CDR2 SNTAGT. The CDR3 region has the DNA TGTGCCAGCAGTGAGGAGGGAGGGAACGAGCAGTACTTC. Protein sequence: CASSEEGGNEQYF.

The V and J genes are TRBV4-1 and TRBJ2-1, with 12 nucleotides matching TRBD1. There are 15 residues in the CDR3. The J segment lost 10 bases and the V segment lost 4 bases, leaving 8 bases of the junction unmatched. The germline V gene encodes CDR1 MGHRA and CDR2 YSYEKL. This chain's CDR3 is CASSPGQGAGKEQFF. The CDR3 nucleotides read TGCGCCAGCAGCCCGGGACAGGGGGCAGGGAAGGAGCAGTTCTTC.

This clonotype was recorded a few times. The chain employs TRBV28 and TRBJ1-2, with a possible D match to TRBD1 (5 bases). This CDR3 has 13 residues. Trimming cost V 10 bases and J 3 bases, with 15 bases left between them. Looked up from germline, CDR1 is MDHEN and CDR2 is SYDVKM. CDR3 nucleotides: TGTGCCACGGGGGAGGTTTGGTACTATGGCTACACCTTC. This translates into CATGEVWYYGYTF.

The V and J genes are TRBV29-1 and TRBJ2-1; unclear D gene. The germline CDR1 and CDR2 sequences are SQVTM and ANQGSEA. The CDR3 length is 10 residues. With 7 bases removed from V and 6 bases from J, the gap between germline ends came to 7 bases. CDR3 in amino acids: CSAKRNEQFF. The DNA of the CDR3 is TGCAGCGCGAAGCGCAATGAGCAGTTCTTC.

The chain employs TRBV12-3 or TRBV12-4 and TRBJ1-1, with a weak D call TRBD1 (5 bases). The CDR3 contains 14 residues. Deletions cut 10 bases from V and 0 bases from J, with 15 bases between. CDR3 in amino acids: CAISFGGVNTEAFF. The CDR3 region has the DNA TGTGCCATCTCCTTTGGGGGAGTGAACACTGAAGCTTTCTTT.

This sequence joins TRBV27 and TRBJ2-3; D call uncertain. This CDR3 has 15 residues. The V gene lost 7 bases and the J gene lost 1 base, with 15 bases spanning the gap. CDR1 is MNHEY and CDR2 is SMNVEV in the germline V gene (reference sequence). The CDR3 sequence: CASTRLGSRTDTQYF. CDR3 sequence (DNA): TGTGCCAGCACCAGGTTGGGGTCTCGCACAGATACGCAGTATTTT.

J is TRBJ2-7 and V is TRBV11-1; D is uncertain. CDR1 SGHAT and CDR2 FQDESV come from the germline V gene (reference sequence). Between the trimmed V and J ends, which lost 5 bases and 7 bases, there was a span of 15 bases. The CDR3 has 13 amino acids. CDR3 nucleotides: TGTGCCAGCAGCCAACTAAGCAAGATGGAGCAGTACTTC. It encodes CASSQLSKMEQYF.

The CDR3 DNA follows: TGTGCCAGCAGCCCCGCGGGCAGTTTGGAGACCCAGTACTTC. This translates into CASSPAGSLETQYF. The rearrangement links TRBV11-2 to TRBJ2-5; the D gene is possibly TRBD2 (5 bases). The CDR3 is made up of 14 amino acids. Trimming cost V 5 bases and J 5 bases, with 15 bases left between them. The germline gives CDR1 SGHAT, CDR2 FQNNGV.

This clonotype showed up just once. The CDR3 region is CSVEEAGCQPQHF. The CDR3 nucleotides are TGCAGCGTTGAAGAAGCCGGGTGTCAGCCCCAGCATTTT. The chain links TRBV29-1 to TRBJ1-5; no reliable D call. Germline values: CDR1 SQVTM, CDR2 ANQGSEA. V was clipped by 0 bases and J by 6 bases, with 9 bases between them. CDR3 length equals 13 residues. Full variable domain (missing parts from reference TRBV29-1 and TRBJ1-5): SAVISQKPSRDICQRGTSLTIQCQVDSQVTMMFWYRQQPGQSLTLIATANQGSEATYESGFVIDKFPISRPNLTFSTLTVSNMSPEDSSIYLCSVEEAGCQPQHFGDGTRLSIL.

J is TRBJ2-3 and V is TRBV12-3 or TRBV12-4; the D is unclear. V was pared by 7 bases and J by 4 bases, with 12 bases between. The CDR3 is 13 amino acids. CDR3 DNA: TGTGCCAGCAACATTGGGGTAGCAGATACGCAGTATTTT. It translates to CASNIGVADTQYF.

This sequence joins TRBV4-2 and TRBJ1-6; D is uncertain. The V and J ends lost 2 bases and 9 bases respectively, with 14 bases between them. The CDR3 runs to 15 residues. Germline V lookup: CDR1 LGHNA, CDR2 YNFKEQ. CDR3 nucleotides: TGTGCCAGCAGCCAAAACGGGTATTCGGGTTCACCCCTCCACTTT. It specifies CASSQNGYSGSPLHF.

This clonotype was detected only a few times. The chain recombines TRBV4-1 with TRBJ2-1; 10 positions agree with TRBD1. The germline V gene has CDR1 MGHRA and CDR2 YSYEKL. CDR3 size: 16 residues. Losses at the gene ends were 0 bases for V and 8 bases for J; bases not matched to a gene: 7. The CDR3 here is CASSQDEGQGLDEQFF. The CDR3 DNA reads TGCGCCAGCAGCCAAGATGAGGGACAGGGGCTCGATGAGCAGTTCTTC.

V and J are TRBV7-2 and TRBJ2-2; D is undetermined. CDR1 is SGHTA and CDR2 is FQGNSA in the germline V gene. This CDR3 is built from 13 residues. The V end was cut by 4 bases, the J end by 8 bases, with 11 bases between. DNA of the CDR3: TGTGCCAGCAGCTCTCACCACCTTGGGGAGCTGTTTTTT. Translating gives CASSSHHLGELFF.

The chain carries TRBV15 and TRBJ2-5; TRBD2 matches at 13 bases. The better agreement between TRBJ2-7 and the DNA end casts doubt on the J call. CDR1 is LNHNV, CDR2 YYDKDF, per germline (reference sequence). The CDR3 is made up of 17 amino acids. This CDR3 is CATSGRTSGRAGVEQYF. The CDR3 coding sequence is TGTGCCACCAGTGGAAGAACTAGCGGGAGGGCCGGGGTCGAGCAGTACTTC.

This clonotype was counted once. The chain carries TRBV6-2 or TRBV6-3 and TRBJ2-1, with D unclear. The CDR3 has 16 residues. Trimming removed 2 bases from V and 5 bases from J, with 16 bases in between. Germline V gene lookup returns CDR1 MNHEY and CDR2 SVGEGT. The chain's CDR3 is CASSYPTPIANNEQFF. CDR3 sequence (DNA): TGTGCCAGCAGTTACCCGACACCTATCGCAAACAATGAGCAGTTCTTC.

The chain is built from TRBV7-2 and TRBJ2-1; D unresolved. The CDR3 runs to 15 residues. Germline V gene sequence: CDR1 SGHTA, CDR2 FQGNSA. Trimming removed 6 bases from V and 2 bases from J, with 14 bases in between. The chain's CDR3 is CASSTGGDPYNEQFF. CDR3 sequence (DNA): TGTGCCAGCAGTACCGGTGGCGACCCCTACAATGAGCAGTTCTTC.

The sample holds a few counts of this clonotype. V gene TRBV20-1 combines with J gene TRBJ2-7; 8 positions agree with TRBD1. The junction had 7 bases not matched to a gene; V was cut back by 6 bases and J by 3 bases. Germline V gene sequence: CDR1 DFQATT, CDR2 SNEGSKA (reference sequence). The CDR3 runs to 13 residues. The CDR3 loop is CSAIRTGIYEQYF. The CDR3 DNA is TGCAGTGCCATCCGGACAGGGATCTACGAGCAGTACTTC.

DNA for the CDR3: TGTGCCAGCAGCTTAGCCTGGGGGATGGGCAAAAACATTCAGTACTTC. Its translation is CASSLAWGMGKNIQYF. The chain couples TRBV11-2 to TRBJ2-4; the D call may be TRBD1 or TRBD2 (5 bases each). Germline CDR1 SGHAT, CDR2 FQNNGV. The V and J ends lost 1 base and 3 bases respectively, with 13 bases between them. CDR3 length equals 16 residues.

DNA for the CDR3: TGTGCCATCAGTGACCCGAGACAGGGAATTAGCACAGATACGCAGTATTTT. This translates into CAISDPRQGISTDTQYF. The rearrangement uses TRBV10-3 and TRBJ2-3; 7 nucleotides align to TRBD1. The CDR3 consists of 17 residues. The germline V gene has CDR1 ENHRY and CDR2 SYGVKD. V lost 3 bases to trimming and J lost 0 bases; unmatched junction nucleotides: 9.

The gene calls are TRBV5-1 and TRBJ1-2; D remains ambiguous. The V and J ends lost 2 bases and 0 bases respectively, with 11 bases between them. Germline V gene lookup returns CDR1 SGHRS and CDR2 YFSETQ. The length of the CDR3 is 15 residues. CDR3 sequence (DNA): TGCGCCAGCAGCTTCCAGGCGGACCCTAACTATGGCTACACCTTC. Its translation: CASSFQADPNYGYTF.

J is TRBJ2-1 and V is TRBV4-2, with unresolved D. The CDR3 runs 13 residues. Trimming cost V 5 bases and J 5 bases, with 10 bases left between them. From germline, CDR1 is LGHNA and CDR2 YNFKEQ. CDR3 residues: CASSDLRHNEQFF. The DNA of the CDR3 is TGTGCCAGCAGCGATTTGCGCCACAATGAGCAGTTCTTC.

To note about this clonotype: Germline and junction disagree at one end, which may indicate a read error. The V call is TRBV20-1, the J call TRBJ2-1, with TRBD2 as a possible D gene (6 bases). The CDR3 sequence is 14 residues long. The germline gives CDR1 DFQATT, CDR2 SNEGSKA (reference sequence). This CDR3 reads CSASGGLSYNEQFF. The CDR3 nucleotides read TGCAGTGCTAGCGGAGGGCTCTCCTACAATGAGCAGTTCTTT.

This clonotype was seen more than once but under ten times. The chain uses TRBV5-1 and TRBJ1-2; perhaps TRBD1 as D (5 bases). CDR3 length: 13 amino acids. Germline CDR1 and CDR2: SGHRS and YFSETQ. V lost 0 bases and J 6 bases, leaving 9 bases between the germline ends. The CDR3 nucleotides read TGCGCCAGCAGCTTGGGCAGGGTCGATGGCTACACCTTC. The encoded protein is CASSLGRVDGYTF.

This clonotype was detected only a few times. The chain has TRBV4-1 and TRBJ2-6; D might be TRBD1 (5 bases). Germline loops: CDR1 MGHRA, CDR2 YSYEKL. Trimming cost V 3 bases and J 0 bases, with 9 bases left between them. The CDR3 has 16 amino acids. CDR3 region: CASSQTVASGANVLTF. CDR3 DNA sequence: TGCGCCAGCAGCCAGACAGTAGCCTCTGGGGCCAACGTCCTGACTTTC.

This chain uses TRBV2 with TRBJ2-1, with TRBD2 matching 8 bases. CDR3 length equals 14 residues. In germline, CDR1 is SNHLY, CDR2 FYNNEI. J lost 6 bases, V lost 6 bases, and 7 bases had no gene match. The CDR3 coding sequence is TGTGCCAGCAGACGAGCGGGAGTCTCCAATGAGCAGTTCTTC. Amino acids: CASRRAGVSNEQFF.

In this sample, this clonotype turned up a few times. The J gene is TRBJ2-5, the V gene TRBV4-2; the match to TRBD1 covers 7 bases. Per germline, CDR1 LGHNA and CDR2 YNFKEQ. Trimming removed 4 bases from V and 2 bases from J; junction bases left unmatched: 4. CDR3 length: 14 amino acids. CDR3: CASSRTGDQETQYF. The CDR3 DNA sequence: TGTGCCAGCAGCCGTACAGGGGATCAAGAGACCCAGTACTTC.

This clonotype turned up a few times. This rearrangement joins TRBV27 to TRBJ2-5, with a possible D match to TRBD2 (5 bases). The CDR3 spans 15 residues. Germline values: CDR1 MNHEY, CDR2 SMNVEV (reference sequence). Trimming removed 5 bases at V and 3 bases at J, with 16 bases between. CDR3 DNA: TGTGCCAGCAGTCTAAACCCCTGGGAGAAAGAGACCCAGTACTTC. Residues: CASSLNPWEKETQYF.

The chain has TRBV3-1 and TRBJ2-5; perhaps D is TRBD1 or TRBD2 (7 bases each). The J call may be wrong; the DNA end is better matched by TRBJ2-7. The CDR3 length is 14 residues. Per the germline V gene, CDR1 is LGHDT and CDR2 is YNNKEL (reference sequence). CDR3 DNA: TGTGCCAGCAGCCAAGACAGGGGGGGGTCCGAGCAGTACTTC. Translating gives CASSQDRGGSEQYF.

The chain carries TRBV5-1 and TRBJ2-3, with unresolved D. CDR1 is SGHRS, CDR2 YFSETQ, per germline. Between the trimmed V and J ends, which lost 1 base and 2 bases, there was a span of 8 bases. The CDR3 runs 14 residues. The CDR3 reads CASSLSATTDTQYF. CDR3 coding DNA: TGCGCCAGCAGCTTGAGCGCAACCACAGATACGCAGTATTTT.